This T cell receptor beta chain stems from a study (dated by TCRdb to the mid-2010s). At the level of the whole study: The study examined whether tumor-infiltrating Tregs in breast cancer are drawn from blood Tregs or arise in situ by conversion from other CD4+ T cell subsets. Overall study results and their limits: Tumor memory CD4+ T cell TCR gene usage was found to cluster with blood and lymph node memory CD4+ cells and with lymph node naive CD4+ cells. Rather than covering whole repertoires, validation in the larger cohort was restricted to a single TCR beta V-J rearrangement. The greatest overlap of tumor-infiltrating Treg TCR alpha and beta sequences was observed with tumor naive CD4+ T cells, followed by blood naive CD4+ T cells.

The memory CD4+ T cell population was isolated based on a CD4+CD45RO+CD25- phenotype. Tregs, naive and memory CD4+ T cells from tumor, blood and ipsilateral draining lymph nodes of five breast cancer patients underwent full-length TCR alpha and beta sequencing. Tumor tissue, along with lymph nodes from ipsilateral axillary dissection, was perfused with PBS, minced, and then digested using collagenase I and hyaluronidase. A purity exceeding 90% was confirmed by FACS for the sorted cell populations. Full-length TCR variable regions were amplified by 5' RACE PCR with constant-region reverse primers, followed by semi-nested PCR with Nested Universal Primer A. Using the ReliaPrep RNA Cell Miniprep System, total RNA was extracted, and the SMARTer RACE 5'/3' Kit was then used to reverse transcribe the RNA into 5'RACE-ready cDNA. Multiplex adaptors were used to barcode the full-length TCR alpha and beta libraries, which were then sequenced on an Illumina MiSeq. As for the authors' bioinformatics: For each of nine subset-tissue groups, sequencing data from the five patients were pooled, and the groups were compared by unsupervised clustering of TCR gene usage. The Morisita-Horn index, with shared sequences weighted by their contribution to each repertoire, was used to calculate repertoire similarity. The raw public data were reprocessed by TCRdb itself: fastp quality trimming at Q25, MiXCR clonotype calling, in-frame beta chains only. Each entry is one CDR3 protein sequence, shown with its most common DNA and genes. The V and J calls, along with clone size, are taken from TCRdb and not from the paper's own processing. The sample yields over 40,000 distinct CDR3 sequences; about 30% were counted once. Approximately 4.1% of the sample is taken by the ten largest.

From the germline V gene, CDR1 is MNHEY and CDR2 is SVGAGI. V and J are trimmed by 7 bases and 6 bases, and the gene matches miss 11 bases of the junction. Its CDR3 holds 14 amino acids, cysteine through phenylalanine. The kept DNA is CDR3 alone, 42 bases in frame from the first base. This clonotype was counted between two and nine times. The antigen it recognizes is unknown. No base qualities exist here, and no much larger clone lies one base off it. The chain uses TRBV6-5 and TRBJ2-5; TRBD1 fits 7 bases in the junction. This clonotype was sampled from a female donor with breast cancer. Material: tumor-infiltrating memory CD4+ T cells sorted from the breast tumor. The cell subset or site label corresponds to: memory CD4+ T cells, CD4+CD45RO+CD25-. The nucleotide sequence is TGTGCCAGCACCGACTCCCGACAGGGCAAGACCCAGTACTTC. This encodes CASTDSRQGKTQYF.